This entry concerns a single T cell receptor (beta chain). The protocol was immunoSEQ multiplex PCR, while the TCRdb copy is restricted to in-frame clones and leaves out a portion. The table has some 130,000 clones, around nine tenths seen once. Germline CDR1 is SEHNR and CDR2 is FQNEAQ (reference sequence). The CDR3 has 16 amino acids. The ends were cut back, 5 bases at V and 3 bases at J, with 14 bases in the middle. These data are taken from a study of control samples from healthy donors and cancer patients. The rearrangement joins TRBV7-9 to TRBJ1-6; possible D gene TRBD1, 5 bases. The source is a man under 40 in good health. The sequenced material came from blood. The CDR3 coding sequence is TGTGCCAGCAGCCCCCCTGGGACCCTCTATAATTCACCCCTCCACTTT. It specifies CASSPPGTLYNSPLHF.